Reported below is one T cell receptor beta chain. The antigen is undetermined. Making TCR cDNA involved 5'RACE template switching, which added UMIs and a universal primer site. TCRdb reprocessed the 5' RACE reads via MiXCR and lists one record per CDR3 protein. The table shows a few hundred thousand distinct CDR3 sequences, with 17% occurring only once. These data originate in a study of T cells after yellow fever vaccination. General study results and limits: Subsequent to the booster, the majority of primary-vaccination clones reappeared (roughly 97% CD4, about 90% CD8). Some clonotypes, a small share, were shared between CD4 and CD8 compartments.

V dropped 5 bases and J dropped 7 bases, with 15 bases sitting between them. The CDR3 loop spans 14 amino acids. The germline V gene has CDR1 SEHNR and CDR2 FQNEAQ (reference sequence). The receptor was derived from a man between 18 and 29 years old who received the YFV17D yellow fever vaccine. This chain links TRBV7-9 with TRBJ2-4, with a possible D match to TRBD2 (7 bases). This specimen was PBMCs, taken around 5 days after the first yellow fever vaccination. The CDR3 protein is CASSLTGGGNIQYF. The CDR3 nucleotides read TGTGCCAGCAGCCTTACGGGGGGCGGGAACATTCAGTACTTC.